The clone carrying this T cell receptor (beta chain) was found once. Its antigen is unknown. Sequencing used immunoSEQ multiplex PCR; TCRdb keeps in-frame clones, though not all of them. Of around 37,000 clones in the sample, approximately 86% were seen once. The data originate from a study of graft-versus-host responses after intestinal transplantation. Study summary: Multivisceral, liver-intestinal, or isolated intestinal transplants were received by the recipients.

The authors processed graft tissue to release intraepithelial and lamina propria lymphocytes. Findings and caveats of the study: There was an association between peak levels of circulating GvH clones and early post-transplant HvG declines. Detection of GvH clones occurred in recipient marrow, and some had their first appearance in ileum or blood.

The sample in question was ileum tissue, obtained around 190 days after intestinal transplant. The sequence was collected from a human patient who received an intestinal transplant, so some T cells may come from the graft donor.

CDR3 sequence (DNA): TGTGCCAGCAGTGGGGTTCATGAGCAGTTCTTC. This translates into CASSGVHEQFF. The V call is TRBV2, the J call TRBJ2-1; D gene uncertain. Trimming shortened V by 4 bases and J by 8 bases, and 6 bases separated the two germline ends. The CDR3 spans 11 residues. Germline V CDR1 and CDR2: SNHLY, FYNNEI.